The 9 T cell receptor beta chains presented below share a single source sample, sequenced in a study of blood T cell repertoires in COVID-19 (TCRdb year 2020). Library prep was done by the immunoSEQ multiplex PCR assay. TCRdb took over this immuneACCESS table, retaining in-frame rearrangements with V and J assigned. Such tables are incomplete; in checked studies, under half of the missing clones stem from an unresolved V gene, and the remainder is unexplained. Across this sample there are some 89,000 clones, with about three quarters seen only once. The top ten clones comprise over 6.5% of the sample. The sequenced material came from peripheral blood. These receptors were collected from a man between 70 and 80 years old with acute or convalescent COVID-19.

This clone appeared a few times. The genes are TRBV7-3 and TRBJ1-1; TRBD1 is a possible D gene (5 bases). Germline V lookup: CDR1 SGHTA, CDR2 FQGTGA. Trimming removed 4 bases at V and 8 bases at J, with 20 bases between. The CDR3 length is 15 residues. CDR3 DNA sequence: TGTGCCAGCAGCTCGTCGGGTCCCGGGGGGACCGAAGCTTTCTTT. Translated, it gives CASSSSGPGGTEAFF. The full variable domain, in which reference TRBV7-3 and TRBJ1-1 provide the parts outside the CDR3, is GAGVSQTPSNKVTEKGKYVELRCDPISGHTALYWYRQSLGQGPEFLIYFQGTGAADDSGLPNDRFFAVRPEGSVSTLKIQRTERGDSAVYLCASSSSGPGGTEAFFGQGTRLTVV.

In nucleotides, the CDR3 is TGTGCCAGCAGTGGACAGGCAGAGAACTATGGCTACACCTTC. Translation gives CASSGQAENYGYTF. This rearrangement joins TRBV2 to TRBJ1-2; D is possibly TRBD1 (6 bases). CDR1 SNHLY and CDR2 FYNNEI come from the germline V gene. CDR3 size: 14 residues. Deletions cut 4 bases from V and 2 bases from J, with 11 bases between.

The CDR3: CASSDPGGEGRDTQYF. CDR3 sequence (DNA): TGTGCCAGCAGTGATCCGGGGGGCGAAGGAAGAGATACGCAGTATTTT. This chain uses TRBV27 with TRBJ2-3, with D possibly TRBD2 on 7 matching bases. Germline CDR1 MNHEY, CDR2 SMNVEV (reference sequence). Trimming pared 5 bases from V and 5 bases from J, leaving 20 bases between. The CDR3 sequence is 16 residues long.

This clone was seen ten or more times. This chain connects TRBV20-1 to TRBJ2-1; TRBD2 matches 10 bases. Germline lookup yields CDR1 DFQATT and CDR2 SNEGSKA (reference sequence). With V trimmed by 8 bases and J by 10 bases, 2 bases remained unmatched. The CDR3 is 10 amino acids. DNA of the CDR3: TGCAGTACGGGACTAGCGGAGCAGTTCTTC. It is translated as CSTGLAEQFF.

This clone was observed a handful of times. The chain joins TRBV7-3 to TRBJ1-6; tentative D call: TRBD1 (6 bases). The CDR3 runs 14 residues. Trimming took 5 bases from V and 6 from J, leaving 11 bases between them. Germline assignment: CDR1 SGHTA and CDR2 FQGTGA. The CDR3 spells CASSIQGGNSPLHF. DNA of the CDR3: TGTGCCAGCAGCATACAGGGTGGTAATTCACCCCTCCACTTT.

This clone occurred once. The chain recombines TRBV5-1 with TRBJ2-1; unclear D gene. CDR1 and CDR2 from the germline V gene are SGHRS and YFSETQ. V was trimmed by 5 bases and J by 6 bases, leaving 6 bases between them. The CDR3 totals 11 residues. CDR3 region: CASRMSNEQFF. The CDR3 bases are TGCGCCAGCAGAATGAGCAATGAGCAGTTCTTC.

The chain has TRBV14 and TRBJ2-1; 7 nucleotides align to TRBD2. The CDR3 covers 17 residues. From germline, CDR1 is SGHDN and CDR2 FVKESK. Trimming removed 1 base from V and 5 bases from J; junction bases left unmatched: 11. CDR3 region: CASSQAIQAGRNNEQFF. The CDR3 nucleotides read TGTGCCAGCAGCCAAGCGATCCAAGCGGGAAGGAACAATGAGCAGTTCTTC. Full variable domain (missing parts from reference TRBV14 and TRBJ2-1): EAGVTQFPSHSVIEKGQTVTLRCDPISGHDNLYWYRRVMGKEIKFLLHFVKESKQDESGMPNNRFLAERTGGTYSTLKVQPAELEDSGVYFCASSQAIQAGRNNEQFFGPGTRLTVL.

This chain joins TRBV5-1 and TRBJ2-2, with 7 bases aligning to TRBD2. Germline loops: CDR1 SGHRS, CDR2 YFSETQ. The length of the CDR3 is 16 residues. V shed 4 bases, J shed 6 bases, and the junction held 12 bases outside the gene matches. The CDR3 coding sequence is TGCGCCAGCAGCATAAGTCCGGCGGGAGAGGCCGGGGAGCTGTTTTTT. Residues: CASSISPAGEAGELFF.

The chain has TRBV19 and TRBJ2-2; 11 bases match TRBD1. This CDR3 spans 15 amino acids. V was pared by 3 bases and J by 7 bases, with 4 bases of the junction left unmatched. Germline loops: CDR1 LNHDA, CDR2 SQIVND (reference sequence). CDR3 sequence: CASSIRTGGGGELFF. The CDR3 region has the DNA TGTGCCAGTAGTATTCGGACAGGGGGCGGCGGGGAGCTGTTTTTT.